The table lists the clone carrying this T cell receptor (beta chain) with a few counts. Its antigen remains unidentified. This specimen belongs to a study of T cell repertoires in cytomegalovirus infection. About the study: Shared public TCR beta signatures pointed to both CMV infection and a matching HLA type. Study-wide findings and caveats: Clonotypes of TCR beta that were HLA-C-restricted and CMV-specific dominated the ex vivo response.

TCRdb independently ran MiXCR on the reads; one entry per CDR3 protein. The profile covers more than 400,000 distinct CDR3 sequences, with 26% appearing a single time and approximately 13% taken by the ten largest. V was pared by 8 bases and J by 7 bases, with 7 bases of the junction left unmatched. Germline V CDR1 and CDR2: MDHEN, SYDVKM. This CDR3 comprises 13 residues. This sequence was found in a human donor in good health (CMV status not recorded). Some clones in this sample may be carry-over from other donors' samples. The genes are TRBV28 and TRBJ2-3, with TRBD2 matching over 9 bases. The material sequenced was PBMCs. The CDR3 protein is CASASGAFNTQYF. Here the CDR3 DNA reads TGTGCCAGCGCTAGCGGGGCCTTCAATACGCAGTATTTT. Drawing the rest from reference TRBV28 and TRBJ2-3, the complete variable domain is DVKVTQSSRYLVKRTGEKVFLECVQDMDHENMFWYRQDPGLGLRLIYFSYDVKMKEKGDIPEGYSVSREKKERFSLILESASTNQTSMYLCASASGAFNTQYFGPGTRLTVL.